This T cell receptor (beta chain) was obtained from a study of metastatic and nonmetastatic thyroid tumors. Study context: Blood and tumor or nodule tissue repertoires from malignant and benign thyroid patients were compared.

Germline CDR1 GTSNPN, CDR2 SVGIG (reference sequence). The CDR3 contains 12 residues. Trimming stripped 5 bases from V and 10 bases from J, with 15 bases between. Study results and limitations: A significant increase in TCR beta diversity was reportedly seen in malignant thyroid tumors relative to benign nodules, in blood and tumor.

Thyroid surgery had not been preceded by any treatment in any patient. Turning to this clone: What it binds is not known. A much larger clone lies one base from this, so it may be a read error.

In the study's own analysis: Built for papillary thyroid cancer, a distant-metastasis classifier drew on CDR3 differences across clinicopathological groups. Through MiXCR, TCRdb re-clonotyped the PCR reads. TCRdb, not the original authors, processed these V and J calls. The table records approximately 7,600 clones, about 37% of them present only once. The sequenced sample consisted of tumor tissue. The TCR sequence derives from a female donor with papillary thyroid cancer or a benign thyroid nodule (not recorded which). Some clones in this sample may be carry-over from other donors' samples. The V call is TRBV30, the J call TRBJ2-1, with unresolved D. The CDR3 coding sequence is TGTGCCTGGGCACTGTACTACCGAGAGCAGTTCTTC. Translating it yields CAWALYYREQFF.